The next 11 T cell receptor beta chains were all read from a single sample in a study of low-dose radiotherapy and immunotherapy resistance in tumors. TRAV- and TRBV-specific primers, spanning alpha and beta chains, primed first-strand cDNA. Amplification of TCRs used a constant-region primer and V-primer adapter for roughly 18 PCR cycles. TCRdb re-called the reads with MiXCR, one entry per CDR3 protein. The table includes about 12,000 distinct CDR3 sequences, about four fifths detected once. The receptor set was obtained from a human donor with advanced metastatic prostate, ovarian, gallbladder or colorectal cancer (not recorded which). This table probably holds off-target reads from a library built for another chain.

The gene calls are TRBV29-1 and TRBJ2-6; D is unclear. V was pared by 1 base and J by 0 bases, with 10 bases between. Germline CDR1 and CDR2: SQVTM and ANQGSEA. The CDR3 spans 16 residues. The CDR3 sequence is CSVEGTRASGANVLTF. As DNA, the CDR3 is TGCAGCGTTGAAGGAACCCGCGCCTCTGGGGCCAACGTCCTGACTTTC. Complete variable domain (other parts from reference TRBV29-1 and TRBJ2-6): SAVISQKPSRDICQRGTSLTIQCQVDSQVTMMFWYRQQPGQSLTLIATANQGSEATYESGFVIDKFPISRPNLTFSTLTVSNMSPEDSSIYLCSVEGTRASGANVLTFGAGSRLTVL.

This clonotype has just one count. This chain links TRBV12-3 or TRBV12-4 with TRBJ2-7, with D possibly TRBD2 on 5 matching bases. This CDR3 has 13 amino acids. Trimming left V 1 base short and J 3 bases short, with 7 bases between. CDR3 sequence: CASSLDGLYEQYF. The CDR3 bases are TGTGCCAGCAGTTTAGACGGACTCTACGAGCAGTACTTC.

The V and J genes are TRBV12-3 or TRBV12-4 and TRBJ2-7; TRBD1 matches at 8 bases. This CDR3 comprises 14 residues. V gave up 2 bases and J gave up 6 bases; unmatched junction bases: 6. The CDR3 reads CASSLTGRGPEQYF. The CDR3 region has the DNA TGTGCCAGCAGTTTAACTGGCAGGGGGCCCGAGCAGTACTTC.

The V call is TRBV7-2, the J call TRBJ1-3; the match to TRBD1 covers 7 bases. Germline V gene lookup returns CDR1 SGHTA and CDR2 FQGNSA. The length of the CDR3 is 14 residues. The V and J ends lost 6 bases and 0 bases, in that order; junction bases with no gene match: 2. The CDR3 DNA reads TGTGCCAGCAGTGGGACAGCCTCTGGAAACACCATATATTTT. It encodes CASSGTASGNTIYF.

The V and J genes are TRBV2 and TRBJ2-7; D remains unclear. CDR1 and CDR2 from the germline V gene are SNHLY and FYNNEI. CDR3 length: 12 residues. With 3 bases removed from V and 3 bases from J, the gap between germline ends came to 6 bases. The CDR3 DNA sequence: TGTGCCAGCAGTGAGGACGTCTACGAGCAGTACTTC. This codes for CASSEDVYEQYF.

The V and J genes are TRBV30 and TRBJ2-7; 9 bases are a match to TRBD1. J lost 5 bases, V lost 4 bases, and 6 bases had no gene match. The length of the CDR3 is 13 residues. Germline loops: CDR1 GTSNPN, CDR2 SVGIG (reference sequence). The DNA of the CDR3 is TGTGCCTGGATTCGACAGGGGGGCCACGAGCAGTACTTC. Its protein is CAWIRQGGHEQYF.

The rearrangement uses TRBV12-3 or TRBV12-4 and TRBJ2-1, with D possibly matching TRBD2 (5 bases). V gave up 3 bases and J gave up 7 bases, with 16 bases separating them. The CDR3 is 15 residues long. CDR3 sequence: CASSLRRGGWNEQFF. The CDR3 bases are TGTGCCAGCAGTTTGAGGAGAGGAGGCTGGAATGAGCAGTTCTTC.

This clonotype was observed a few times. The chain has TRBV5-1 and TRBJ1-5; the D gene is possibly TRBD1 (5 bases). Deletions cut 5 bases from V and 5 bases from J, with 11 bases between. CDR3 length equals 13 residues. The germline V gene has CDR1 SGHRS and CDR2 YFSETQ. The CDR3 loop reads CASRLTDDQPQHF. The CDR3 region has the DNA TGCGCCAGCAGGTTGACAGATGATCAGCCCCAGCATTTT.

V usage is TRBV5-1 and J usage is TRBJ2-3, with D unclear. V was pared by 0 bases and J by 13 bases, with 15 bases between. This CDR3 is 13 amino acids long. Germline V gives CDR1 SGHRS, CDR2 YFSETQ. The CDR3 DNA is TGCGCCAGCAGCTTGGCCGAGTACCTTGGGGAGTATTTT. Translation: CASSLAEYLGEYF.

There are a few counts of this clonotype. V and J are TRBV4-2 and TRBJ2-3, with 9 bases identical to TRBD1. CDR1 and CDR2 (germline): LGHNA, YNFKEQ. V gave up 1 base and J gave up 3 bases; unmatched junction bases: 5. This CDR3 region has 16 residues. The CDR3 bases are TGTGCCAGCAGCCAAGCGGGGGGACAGGGTACAGATACGCAGTATTTT. It encodes CASSQAGGQGTDTQYF.

The chain uses TRBV28 and TRBJ2-7; TRBD1 is a possible D gene (6 bases). The CDR3 covers 13 residues. V gave up 8 bases and J gave up 0 bases, with 11 bases separating them. CDR1 and CDR2 (germline): MDHEN, SYDVKM. DNA of the CDR3: TGTGCCAGCCGGACAGCACCCTCCTACGAGCAGTACTTC. This codes for CASRTAPSYEQYF.